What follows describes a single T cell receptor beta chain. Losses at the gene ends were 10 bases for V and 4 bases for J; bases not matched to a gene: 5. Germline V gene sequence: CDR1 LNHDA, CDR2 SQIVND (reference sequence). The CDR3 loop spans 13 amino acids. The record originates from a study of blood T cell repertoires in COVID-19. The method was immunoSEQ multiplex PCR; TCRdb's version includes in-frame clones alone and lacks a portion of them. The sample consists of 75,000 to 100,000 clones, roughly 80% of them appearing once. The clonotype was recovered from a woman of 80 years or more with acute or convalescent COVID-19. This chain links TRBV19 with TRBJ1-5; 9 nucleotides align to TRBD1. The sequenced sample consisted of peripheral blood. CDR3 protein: CATTTGGNQPQHF. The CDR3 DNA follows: TGTGCCACAACGACAGGGGGGAATCAGCCCCAGCATTTT.